The T cell receptor (beta chain) described here comes from a study of Ad26.COV2.S vaccination and SARS-CoV-2 variants. Across the whole study: Intramuscular Ad26.COV2.S at 5x10^10 or 1x10^11 viral particles.

Libraries were prepared by immunoSEQ multiplex PCR; TCRdb keeps only in-frame clonotypes and omits some of them. The sample lists approximately 350,000 clones, around 86% occurring once. Germline CDR1 and CDR2: SGDLS and YYNGEE. V was trimmed by 6 bases and J by 5 bases, leaving 11 bases between them. This CDR3 has 12 amino acids. Treatment defined: some 20 received Ad26.COV2.S at low or high dose, single or two shots; 5 received placebo; per-sample allocation not given. Following the first vaccine or placebo injection, samples were taken on day 63. Vaccine was an Ad26 vector expressing Wuhan-strain SARS-CoV-2 spike.

V gene TRBV9 combines with J gene TRBJ1-2; D remains unclear. The sequence derives from a person aged 18-60 years who received the Ad26.COV2.S COVID-19 vaccine or a placebo. The specimen was peripheral blood, collected in a trial of Ad26.COV2.S vaccine versus placebo. The CDR3 DNA is TGTGCCAGCAAGGGTACCGGTTATGGCTACACCTTC. Protein sequence: CASKGTGYGYTF.